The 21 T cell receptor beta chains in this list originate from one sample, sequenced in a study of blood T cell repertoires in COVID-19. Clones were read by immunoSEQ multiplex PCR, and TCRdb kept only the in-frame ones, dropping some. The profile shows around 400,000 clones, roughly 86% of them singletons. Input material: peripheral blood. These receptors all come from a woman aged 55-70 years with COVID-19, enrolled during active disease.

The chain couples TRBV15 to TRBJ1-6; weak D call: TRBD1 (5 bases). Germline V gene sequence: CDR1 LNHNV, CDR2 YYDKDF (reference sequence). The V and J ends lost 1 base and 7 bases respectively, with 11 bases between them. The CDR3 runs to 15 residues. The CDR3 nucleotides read TGTGCCACCAGCAGAGGGGGAGGGGAAAATTCACCCCTCCACTTT. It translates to CATSRGGGENSPLHF.

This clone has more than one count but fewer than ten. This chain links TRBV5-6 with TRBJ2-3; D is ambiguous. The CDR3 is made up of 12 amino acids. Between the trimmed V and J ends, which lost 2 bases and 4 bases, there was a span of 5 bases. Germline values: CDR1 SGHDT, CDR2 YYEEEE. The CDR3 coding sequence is TGTGCCAGCAGCTTTGGCCCAGATACGCAGTATTTT. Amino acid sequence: CASSFGPDTQYF.

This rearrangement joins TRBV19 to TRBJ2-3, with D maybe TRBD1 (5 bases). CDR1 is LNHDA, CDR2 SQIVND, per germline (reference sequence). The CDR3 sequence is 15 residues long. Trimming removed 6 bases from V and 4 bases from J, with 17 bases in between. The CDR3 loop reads CASSLNPQGPDTQYF. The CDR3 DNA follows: TGTGCCAGTAGCCTTAATCCCCAGGGCCCAGATACGCAGTATTTT.

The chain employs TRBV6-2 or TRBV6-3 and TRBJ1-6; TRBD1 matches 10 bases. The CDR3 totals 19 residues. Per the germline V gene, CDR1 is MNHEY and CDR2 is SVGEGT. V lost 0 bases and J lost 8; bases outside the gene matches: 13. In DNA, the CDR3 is TGTGCCAGCAGTTACTCGGGACAGGGGCTGTTCAGTTCAGATTCACCCCTCCACTTT. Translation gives CASSYSGQGLFSSDSPLHF.

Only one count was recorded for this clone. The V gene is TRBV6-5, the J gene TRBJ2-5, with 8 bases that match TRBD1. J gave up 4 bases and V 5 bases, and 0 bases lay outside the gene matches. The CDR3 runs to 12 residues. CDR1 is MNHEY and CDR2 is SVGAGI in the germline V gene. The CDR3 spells CASSTGGETQYF. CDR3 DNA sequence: TGTGCCAGCAGTACAGGGGGAGAGACCCAGTACTTC.

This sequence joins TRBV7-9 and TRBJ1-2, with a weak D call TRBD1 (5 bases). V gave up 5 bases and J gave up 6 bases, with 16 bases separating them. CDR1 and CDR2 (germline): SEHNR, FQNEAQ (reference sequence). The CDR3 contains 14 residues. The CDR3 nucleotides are TGTGCCAGCAGCACGCCGGGACTCCAGCATGGCTACACCTTC. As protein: CASSTPGLQHGYTF.

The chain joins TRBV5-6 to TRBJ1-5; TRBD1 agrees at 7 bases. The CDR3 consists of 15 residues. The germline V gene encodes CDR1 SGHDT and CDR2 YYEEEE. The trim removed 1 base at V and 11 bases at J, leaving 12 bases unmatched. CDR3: CASSLRGGPVSAQHF. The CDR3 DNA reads TGTGCCAGCAGCTTGCGAGGGGGCCCTGTTTCGGCCCAGCATTTT.

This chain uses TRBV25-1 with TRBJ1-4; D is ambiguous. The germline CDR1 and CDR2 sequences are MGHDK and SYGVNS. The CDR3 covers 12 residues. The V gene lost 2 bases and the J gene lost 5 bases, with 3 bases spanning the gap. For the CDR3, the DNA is TGTGCCAGCAGTGAACCGAATGAAAAACTGTTTTTT. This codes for CASSEPNEKLFF. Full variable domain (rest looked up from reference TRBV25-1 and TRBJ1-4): EADIYQTPRYLVIGTGKKITLECSQTMGHDKMYWYQQDPGMELHLIHYSYGVNSTEKGDLSSESTVSRIRTEHFPLTLESARPSHTSQYLCASSEPNEKLFFGSGTQLSVL.

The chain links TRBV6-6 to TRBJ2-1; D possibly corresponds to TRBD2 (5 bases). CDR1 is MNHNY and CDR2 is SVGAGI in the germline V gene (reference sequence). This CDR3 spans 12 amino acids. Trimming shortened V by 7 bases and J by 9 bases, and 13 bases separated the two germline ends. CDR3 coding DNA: TGTGCCAGCACCCACTCGGGGATTGAGCAGTTCTTC. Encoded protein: CASTHSGIEQFF.

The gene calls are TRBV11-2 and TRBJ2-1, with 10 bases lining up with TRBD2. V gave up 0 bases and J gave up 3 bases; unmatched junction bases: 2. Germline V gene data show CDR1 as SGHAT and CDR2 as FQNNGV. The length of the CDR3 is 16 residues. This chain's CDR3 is CASSLELAGDYNEQFF. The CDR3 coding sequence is TGTGCCAGCAGCTTAGAGCTAGCGGGGGACTACAATGAGCAGTTCTTC.

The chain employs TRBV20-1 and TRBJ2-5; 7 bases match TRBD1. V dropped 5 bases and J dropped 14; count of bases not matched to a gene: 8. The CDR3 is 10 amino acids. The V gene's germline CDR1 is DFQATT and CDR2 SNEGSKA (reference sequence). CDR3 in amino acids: CSADRNRGYF. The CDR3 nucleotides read TGCAGTGCTGACCGAAACAGGGGCTACTTC.

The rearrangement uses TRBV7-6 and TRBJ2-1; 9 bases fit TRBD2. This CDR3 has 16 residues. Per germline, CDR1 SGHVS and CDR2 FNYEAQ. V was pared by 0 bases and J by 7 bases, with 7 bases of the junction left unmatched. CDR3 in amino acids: CASSLAQAGGRNEQFF. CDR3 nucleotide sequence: TGTGCCAGCAGCTTAGCGCAAGCGGGGGGTAGGAATGAGCAGTTCTTC. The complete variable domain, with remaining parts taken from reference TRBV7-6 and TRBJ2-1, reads GAGVSQSPRYKVTKRGQDVALRCDPISGHVSLYWYRQALGQGPEFLTYFNYEAQQDKSGLPNDRFSAERPEGSISTLTIQRTEQRDSAMYRCASSLAQAGGRNEQFFGPGTRLTVL.

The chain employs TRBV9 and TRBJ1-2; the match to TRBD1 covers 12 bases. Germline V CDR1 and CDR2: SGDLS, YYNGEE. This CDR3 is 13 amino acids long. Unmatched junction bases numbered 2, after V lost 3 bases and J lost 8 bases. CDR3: CASSGDRGLGYTF. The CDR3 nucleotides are TGTGCCAGCAGCGGGGACAGGGGGCTAGGCTACACCTTC.

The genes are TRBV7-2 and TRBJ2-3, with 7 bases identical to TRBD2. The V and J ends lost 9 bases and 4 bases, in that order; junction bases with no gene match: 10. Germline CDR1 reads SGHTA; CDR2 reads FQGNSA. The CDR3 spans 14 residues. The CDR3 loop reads CASIEYLAADTQYF. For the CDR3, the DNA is TGTGCCAGTATCGAATATCTAGCGGCAGATACGCAGTATTTT. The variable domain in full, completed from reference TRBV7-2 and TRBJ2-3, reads GAGVSQSPSNKVTEKGKDVELRCDPISGHTALYWYRQSLGQGLEFLIYFQGNSAPDKSGLPSDRFSAERTGGSVSTLTIQRTQQEDSAVYLCASIEYLAADTQYFGPGTRLTVL.

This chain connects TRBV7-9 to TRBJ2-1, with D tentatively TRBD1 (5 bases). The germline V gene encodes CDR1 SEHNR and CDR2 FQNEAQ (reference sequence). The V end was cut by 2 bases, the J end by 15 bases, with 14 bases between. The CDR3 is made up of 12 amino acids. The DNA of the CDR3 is TGTGCCAGCAGCTTAACACAGGCCACGACGTTCTTC. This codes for CASSLTQATTFF.

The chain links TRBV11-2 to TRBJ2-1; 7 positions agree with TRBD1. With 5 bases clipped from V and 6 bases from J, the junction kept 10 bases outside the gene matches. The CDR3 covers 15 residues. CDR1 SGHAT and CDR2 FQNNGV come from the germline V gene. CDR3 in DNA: TGTGCCAGCAGCCTGTCCGGGACAGCCCTCAATGAGCAGTTCTTC. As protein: CASSLSGTALNEQFF. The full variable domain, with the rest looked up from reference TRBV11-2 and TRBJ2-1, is EAGVAQSPRYKIIEKRQSVAFWCNPISGHATLYWYQQILGQGPKLLIQFQNNGVVDDSQLPKDRFSAERLKGVDSTLKIQPAKLEDSAVYLCASSLSGTALNEQFFGPGTRLTVL.

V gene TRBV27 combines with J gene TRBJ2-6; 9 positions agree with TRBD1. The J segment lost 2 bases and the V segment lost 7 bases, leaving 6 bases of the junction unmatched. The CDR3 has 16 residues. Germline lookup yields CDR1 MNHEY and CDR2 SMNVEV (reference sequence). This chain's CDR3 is CASKRDRVAGANVLTF. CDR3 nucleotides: TGTGCCAGCAAAAGGGACAGGGTGGCTGGGGCCAACGTCCTGACTTTC.

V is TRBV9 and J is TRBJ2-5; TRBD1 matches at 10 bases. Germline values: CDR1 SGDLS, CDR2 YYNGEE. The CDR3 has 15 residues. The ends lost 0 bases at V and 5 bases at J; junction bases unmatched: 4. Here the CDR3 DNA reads TGTGCCAGCAGCGTAGTTGGGACAGGGGAGGAGACCCAGTACTTC. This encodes CASSVVGTGEETQYF.

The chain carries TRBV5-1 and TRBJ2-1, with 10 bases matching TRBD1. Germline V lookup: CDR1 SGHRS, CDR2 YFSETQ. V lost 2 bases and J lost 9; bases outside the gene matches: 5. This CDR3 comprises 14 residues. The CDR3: CASSLQTGGGEQFF. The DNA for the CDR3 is TGCGCCAGCAGCTTACAGACAGGGGGCGGTGAGCAGTTCTTC.

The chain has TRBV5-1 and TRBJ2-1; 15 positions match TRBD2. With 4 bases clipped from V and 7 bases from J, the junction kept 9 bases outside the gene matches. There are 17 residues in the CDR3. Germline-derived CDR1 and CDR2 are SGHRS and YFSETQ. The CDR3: CASSRSTGTSGGNEQFF. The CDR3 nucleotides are TGCGCCAGCAGCCGGTCAACCGGGACTAGCGGGGGGAATGAGCAGTTCTTC.

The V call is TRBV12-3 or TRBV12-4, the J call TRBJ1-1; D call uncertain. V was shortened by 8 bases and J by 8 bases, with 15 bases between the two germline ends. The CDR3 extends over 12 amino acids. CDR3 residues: CASHRVTAEAFF. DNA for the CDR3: TGTGCCAGCCACCGGGTGACGGCAGAAGCTTTCTTT.